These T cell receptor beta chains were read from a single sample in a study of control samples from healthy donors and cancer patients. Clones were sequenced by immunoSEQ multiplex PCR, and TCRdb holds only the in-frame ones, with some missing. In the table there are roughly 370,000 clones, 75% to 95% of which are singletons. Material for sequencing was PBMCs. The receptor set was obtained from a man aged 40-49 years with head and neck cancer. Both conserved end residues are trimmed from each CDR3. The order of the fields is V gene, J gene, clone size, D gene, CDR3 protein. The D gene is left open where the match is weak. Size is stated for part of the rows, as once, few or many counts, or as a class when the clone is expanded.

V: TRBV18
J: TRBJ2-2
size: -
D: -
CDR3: ASSPSGKGLKNTGELF

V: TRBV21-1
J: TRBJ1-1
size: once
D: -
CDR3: ASSSCLYTEAF

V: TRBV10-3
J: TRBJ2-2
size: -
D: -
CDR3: AISLNTGELF

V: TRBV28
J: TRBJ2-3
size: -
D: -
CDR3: ASSLSWTSTDTQY

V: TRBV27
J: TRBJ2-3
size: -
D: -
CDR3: ASSLGKGTQY

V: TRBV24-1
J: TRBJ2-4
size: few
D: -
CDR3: ATSSGFGENIQY

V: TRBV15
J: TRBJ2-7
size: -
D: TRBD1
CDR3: ATSRDRSYEQY

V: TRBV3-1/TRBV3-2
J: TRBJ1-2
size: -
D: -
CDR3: ASSQGTFYGYT

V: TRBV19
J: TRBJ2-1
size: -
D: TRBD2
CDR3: ASVKASGGRYNEQF

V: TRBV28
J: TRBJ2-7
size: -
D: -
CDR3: ASSSPAVEQY

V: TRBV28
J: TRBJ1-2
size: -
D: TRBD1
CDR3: ASSRRVGTGSLRGYT

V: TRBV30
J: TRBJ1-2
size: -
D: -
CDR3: ACGVGYT

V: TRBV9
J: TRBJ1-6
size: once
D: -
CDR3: ASSVHSSPGLNSPLH

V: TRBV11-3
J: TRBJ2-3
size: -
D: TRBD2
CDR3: ASSSGTSGTTDTQY

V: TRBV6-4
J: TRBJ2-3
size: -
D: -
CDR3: ASSEQGVTDTQY

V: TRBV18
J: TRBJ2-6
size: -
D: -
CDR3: ASSRSGGANVLT

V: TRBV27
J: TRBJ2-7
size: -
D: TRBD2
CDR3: ASSFPGTSGSSEQY

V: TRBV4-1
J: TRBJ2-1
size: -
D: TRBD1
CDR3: ASSQARDRGLFEQF

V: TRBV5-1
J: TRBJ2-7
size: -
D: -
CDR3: ASSFYSDKYEQY

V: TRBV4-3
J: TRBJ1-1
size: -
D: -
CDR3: ASSQDPFVGATEAF

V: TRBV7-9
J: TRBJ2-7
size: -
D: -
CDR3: ASSLAGSRYEQY

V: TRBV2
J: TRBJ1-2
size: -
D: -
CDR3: ASSGNYGYT

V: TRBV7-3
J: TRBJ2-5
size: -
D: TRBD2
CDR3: ASSPKGLAGETQY

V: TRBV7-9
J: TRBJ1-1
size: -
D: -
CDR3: ASSLVKGNTEAF

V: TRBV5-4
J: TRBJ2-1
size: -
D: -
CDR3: ASSPGALSSYNEQF

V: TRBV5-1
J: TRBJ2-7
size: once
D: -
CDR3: ASSAASSYEQY

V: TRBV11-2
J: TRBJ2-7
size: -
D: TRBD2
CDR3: ASSPSSGFVISYEQY